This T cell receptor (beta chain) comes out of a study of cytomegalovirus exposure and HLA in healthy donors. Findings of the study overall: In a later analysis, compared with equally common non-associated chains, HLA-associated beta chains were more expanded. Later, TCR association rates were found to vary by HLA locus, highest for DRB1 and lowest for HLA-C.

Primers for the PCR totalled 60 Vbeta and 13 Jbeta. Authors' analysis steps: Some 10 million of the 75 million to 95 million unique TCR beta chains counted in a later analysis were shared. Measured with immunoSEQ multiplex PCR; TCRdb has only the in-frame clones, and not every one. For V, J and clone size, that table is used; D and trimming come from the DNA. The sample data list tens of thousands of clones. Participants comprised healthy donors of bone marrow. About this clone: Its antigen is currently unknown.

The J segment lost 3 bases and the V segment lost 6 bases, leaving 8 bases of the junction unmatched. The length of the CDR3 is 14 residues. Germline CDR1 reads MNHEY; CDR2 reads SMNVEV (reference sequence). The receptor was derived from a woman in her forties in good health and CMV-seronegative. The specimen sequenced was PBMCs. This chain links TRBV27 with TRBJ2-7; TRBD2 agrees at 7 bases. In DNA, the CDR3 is TGTGCCAGCAGACCGCTAGCGGAACTCTACGAGCAGTACTTC. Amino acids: CASRPLAELYEQYF.